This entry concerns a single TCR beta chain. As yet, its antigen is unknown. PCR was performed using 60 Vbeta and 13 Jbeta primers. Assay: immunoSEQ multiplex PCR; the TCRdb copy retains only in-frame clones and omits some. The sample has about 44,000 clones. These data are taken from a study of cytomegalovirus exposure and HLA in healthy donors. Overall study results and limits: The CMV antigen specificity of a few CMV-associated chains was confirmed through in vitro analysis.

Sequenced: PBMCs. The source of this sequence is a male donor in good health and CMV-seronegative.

As DNA, the CDR3 is TGTGCCAGCAGCGTAGGGCCAGGGGAAAGCACTGAAGCTTTCTTT. Translating it yields CASSVGPGESTEAFF. The J gene is TRBJ1-1, the V gene TRBV9; perhaps TRBD1 as D (6 bases). V lost 0 bases to trimming and J lost 4 bases, with 13 bases between them. This CDR3 comprises 15 residues. The germline gives CDR1 SGDLS, CDR2 YYNGEE.